Sequencing of this T cell receptor (beta chain) was carried out in a study of blood T cells in healthy people across ages (dated by TCRdb to about 2015). For context, the study as a whole: In model experiments, template switching captured roughly one uniquely barcoded TCR beta cDNA molecule for every two T cells. Four age groups were formed from the donors: young (average approximately 15 years), middle-aged (approximately 39), aged (approximately 60) and long-lived (around 82). Using deep sequencing normalized with unique cDNA molecular identifiers, the study measured how TCR beta repertoire diversity changes with age. The study analyzed two additional independent replicas of 1 million unique cDNA reads from the same blood draw for two donors, one aged 18 to 29 and one aged 80 or older. To avoid experimental bias, donors of different ages were distributed randomly across sequencing lanes. Study-wide findings and limitations: Because the CMV infection status of the donors was unknown, age-related changes in expanded clonotypes may potentially have been confounded. Bulk unsorted PBMC profiling prevented conclusive comparison of naive and antigen-experienced compartments. A strong correlation was found between observed TCR beta diversity and the percentage of naive T cells measured by flow cytometry. As age increased, observed TCR beta diversity per million T cells dropped in a roughly linear way, and a significant reduction was already evident by age 40. Estimates of total diversity based on one million sequenced T cells were regarded as lower bounds and as underestimates. Compared with the aged group, the long-lived group had more naive CD4+ T cells, fewer expanded clones and increased TCR diversity, a pattern suggesting age selection.

The library was generated by 5' RACE. Sequenced using an Illumina HiSeq 2500. A second PCR of roughly 7 to 11 cycles was performed with a sample-barcoded 5' primer and a J-beta primer mix. A template-switch 5' adaptor carrying 12 random nucleotides introduced a unique molecular identifier onto each TCR beta cDNA molecule. Each sample yielded at least 3 million CDR3-containing paired-end reads. The Mint cDNA synthesis kit, primed by a TRBC-specific oligonucleotide, was used to synthesize first-strand cDNA from all RNA. After uracil-DNA glycosylase treatment, a first 18-cycle PCR used universal primers M1SS and BC2_uni_R on all cDNA. As for how the authors treated the data: Normalization of each sample was performed by random selection of 1 million high-quality reads, each carrying a distinct molecular identifier. Instead of being binned into consensus sequences, reads with shared molecular identifiers were discarded. CDR3 identification, clonotype clustering and error correction used MiTCR with a Q25 quality threshold and the strictest error-elimination algorithm. A nonparametric unseen species model using Euler transformation provided a lower-bound estimate of total TCR beta diversity. Using fastp trimming at Q25 and MiXCR clonotype assembly, TCRdb reanalyzed the public sequencing data and kept in-frame beta chains. Rows merge per CDR3 protein into single entries with the most common DNA and genes. These V and J calls rely on TCRdb rather than the paper's analysis. A total of about 680,000 distinct CDR3 sequences appear in this sample, approximately 50% of them only once. The ten largest make up roughly 31% of the sample.

V and J are truncated by 2 bases and 5 bases respectively, leaving an intervening sequence of 18 bases. Its CDR3 holds 15 amino acids, cysteine through phenylalanine. Only the CDR3 part of the read is kept: 45 bases, read in frame from the first base. CDR1 and CDR2 were assigned from the germline V gene (reference sequence) as DFQATT and SNEGSKA. Donors were approximately 42 systemically healthy Caucasian individuals from Russia aged roughly 6 to 90 years. Around 10 milliliters of peripheral blood were drawn from each donor into EDTA-treated Vacutainer tubes. Ficoll-Paque density-gradient centrifugation was used to isolate PBMCs, with at least 7 million obtained per sample. Trizol reagent was used to extract total RNA from the PBMCs, yielding at least 5 micrograms per sample. For every donor, flow cytometry on a PBMC aliquot measured the percentage of naive CD45RAhigh/CD27high T cells. With respect to this clonotype: What antigen it recognizes has not been identified. Base qualities are missing; no much larger clone stands one base away.

The chain is assembled from TRBV20-1 and TRBJ1-1; matching of 6 bases hints at TRBD1 as the D gene. The clonotype comes from a woman aged 60 to 75 in good health. Sequenced sample: blood. The nucleotide sequence is given as TGCAGTGCTAGACTCGGGGGGGCTGGAGGAACTGAAGCTTTCTTT. Translated, it reads CSARLGGAGGTEAFF.